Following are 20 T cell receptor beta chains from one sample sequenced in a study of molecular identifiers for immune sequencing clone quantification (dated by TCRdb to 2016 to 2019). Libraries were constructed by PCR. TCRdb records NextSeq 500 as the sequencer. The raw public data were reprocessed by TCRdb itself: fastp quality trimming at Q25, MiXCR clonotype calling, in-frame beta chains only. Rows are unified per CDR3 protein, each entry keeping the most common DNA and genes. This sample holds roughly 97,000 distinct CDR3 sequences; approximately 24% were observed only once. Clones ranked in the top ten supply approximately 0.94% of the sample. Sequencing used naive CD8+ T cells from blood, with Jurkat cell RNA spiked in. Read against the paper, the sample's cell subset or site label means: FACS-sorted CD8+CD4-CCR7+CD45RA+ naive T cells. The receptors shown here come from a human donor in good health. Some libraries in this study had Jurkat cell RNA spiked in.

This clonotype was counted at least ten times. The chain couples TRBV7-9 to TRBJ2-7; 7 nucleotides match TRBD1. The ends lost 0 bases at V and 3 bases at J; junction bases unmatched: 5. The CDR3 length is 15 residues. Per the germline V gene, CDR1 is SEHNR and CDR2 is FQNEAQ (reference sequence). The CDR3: CASSLAQGVIYEQYF. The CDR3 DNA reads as TGTGCCAGCAGCTTAGCGCAGGGGGTGATCTACGAGCAGTACTTC.

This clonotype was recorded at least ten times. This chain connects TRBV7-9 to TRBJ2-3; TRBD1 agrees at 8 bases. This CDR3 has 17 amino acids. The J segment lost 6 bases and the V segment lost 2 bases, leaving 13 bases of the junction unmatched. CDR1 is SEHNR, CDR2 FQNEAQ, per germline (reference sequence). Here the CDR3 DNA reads TGTGCCAGCAGCTTATTCGGACAGGGATCTAAGAGGGATACGCAGTATTTT. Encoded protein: CASSLFGQGSKRDTQYF.

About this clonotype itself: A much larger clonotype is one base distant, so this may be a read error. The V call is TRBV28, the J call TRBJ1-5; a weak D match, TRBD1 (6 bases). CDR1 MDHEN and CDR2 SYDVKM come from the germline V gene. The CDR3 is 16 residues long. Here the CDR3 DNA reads TGTGCCGGCAGTTTAGGGCAGGGGTCGAGGAATCAGCCCCAGCATTTT. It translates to CAGSLGQGSRNQPQHF.

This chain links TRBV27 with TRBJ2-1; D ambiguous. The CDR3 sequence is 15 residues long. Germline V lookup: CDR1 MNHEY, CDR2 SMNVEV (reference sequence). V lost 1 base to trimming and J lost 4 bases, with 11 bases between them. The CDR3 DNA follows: TGTGCCAGCAGTTTATTGGAAACACGTTACAATGAGCAGTTCTTC. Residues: CASSLLETRYNEQFF.

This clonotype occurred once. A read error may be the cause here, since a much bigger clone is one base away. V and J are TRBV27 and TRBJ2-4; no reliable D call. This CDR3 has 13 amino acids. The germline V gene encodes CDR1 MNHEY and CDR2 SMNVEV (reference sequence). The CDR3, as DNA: TGTGCCAGCAGTTCCTTAGCCATAAACATTCAGTACTTC. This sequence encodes CASSSLAINIQYF.

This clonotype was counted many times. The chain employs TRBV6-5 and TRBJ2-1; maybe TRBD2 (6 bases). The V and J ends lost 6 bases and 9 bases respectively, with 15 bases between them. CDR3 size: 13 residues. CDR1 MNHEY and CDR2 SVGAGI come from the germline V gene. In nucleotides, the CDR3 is TGTGCCAGCAGCGAGAGGTGGGGGGTTGAGCAGTTCTTC. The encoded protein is CASSERWGVEQFF.

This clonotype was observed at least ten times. CDR3 nucleotides: TGCAGCGTTGTATGGGGGAAAAATTCACCCCTCCACTTT. Amino acid sequence: CSVVWGKNSPLHF. This sequence joins TRBV29-1 and TRBJ1-6, with D tentatively TRBD1 (5 bases). The CDR3 has 13 amino acids. Germline V gene sequence: CDR1 SQVTM, CDR2 ANQGSEA. V was cut by 4 bases and J by 7 bases, with 11 bases left in between.

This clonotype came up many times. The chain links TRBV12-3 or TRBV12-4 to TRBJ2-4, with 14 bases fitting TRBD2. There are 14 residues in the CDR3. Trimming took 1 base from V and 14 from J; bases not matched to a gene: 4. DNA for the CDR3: TGTGCCAGCAGTTTAGGACTAGCGGGAGGGCTGAAGTACTTC. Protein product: CASSLGLAGGLKYF.

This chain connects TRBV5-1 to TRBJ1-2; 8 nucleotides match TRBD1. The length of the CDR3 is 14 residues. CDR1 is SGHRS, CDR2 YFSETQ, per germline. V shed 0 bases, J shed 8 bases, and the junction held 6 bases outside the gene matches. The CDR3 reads CASSLGQGWNGYTF. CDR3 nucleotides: TGCGCCAGCAGCTTGGGACAGGGGTGGAACGGCTACACCTTC.

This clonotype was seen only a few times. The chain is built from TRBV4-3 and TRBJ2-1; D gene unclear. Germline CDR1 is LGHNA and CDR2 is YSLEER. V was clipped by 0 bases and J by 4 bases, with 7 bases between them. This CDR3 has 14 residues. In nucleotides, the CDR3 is TGCGCCAGCAGCCAAGATAGGGCTTACAATGAGCAGTTCTTC. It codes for CASSQDRAYNEQFF.

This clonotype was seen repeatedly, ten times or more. CDR3: CSARVAGSSTDTQYF. The CDR3 DNA follows: TGCAGTGCTAGAGTAGCGGGATCTAGCACAGATACGCAGTATTTT. The rearrangement links TRBV20-1 to TRBJ2-3, with 8 bases that match TRBD2. The V and J ends lost 1 base and 0 bases, in that order; junction bases with no gene match: 3. CDR1 and CDR2 from the germline V gene are DFQATT and SNEGSKA (reference sequence). CDR3 length: 15 amino acids.

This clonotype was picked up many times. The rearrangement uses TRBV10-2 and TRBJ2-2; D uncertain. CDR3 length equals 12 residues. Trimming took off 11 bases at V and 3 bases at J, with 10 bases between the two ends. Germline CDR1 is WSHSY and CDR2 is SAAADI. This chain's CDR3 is CAAGFDTGELFF. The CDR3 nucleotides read TGCGCCGCTGGGTTCGACACCGGGGAGCTGTTTTTT.

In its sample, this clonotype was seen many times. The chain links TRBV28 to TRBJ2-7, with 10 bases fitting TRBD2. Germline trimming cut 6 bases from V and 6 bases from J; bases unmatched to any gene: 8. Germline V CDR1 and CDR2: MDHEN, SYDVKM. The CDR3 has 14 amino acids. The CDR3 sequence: CASSQSLAGLEQYF. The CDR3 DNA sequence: TGTGCCAGCAGCCAATCACTAGCGGGACTCGAGCAGTACTTC.

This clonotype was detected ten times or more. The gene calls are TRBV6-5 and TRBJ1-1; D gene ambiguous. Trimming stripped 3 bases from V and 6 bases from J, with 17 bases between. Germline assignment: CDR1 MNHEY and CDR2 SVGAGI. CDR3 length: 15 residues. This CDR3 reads CASSYNLLGKSEAFF. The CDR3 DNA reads TGTGCCAGCAGTTATAACCTATTGGGGAAATCTGAAGCTTTCTTT.

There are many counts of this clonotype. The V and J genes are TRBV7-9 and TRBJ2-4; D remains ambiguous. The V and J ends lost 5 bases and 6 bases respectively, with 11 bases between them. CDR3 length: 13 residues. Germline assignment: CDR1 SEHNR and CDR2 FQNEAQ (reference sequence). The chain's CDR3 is CASSGPGGNIQYF. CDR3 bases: TGTGCCAGCAGCGGCCCCGGCGGAAACATTCAGTACTTC.

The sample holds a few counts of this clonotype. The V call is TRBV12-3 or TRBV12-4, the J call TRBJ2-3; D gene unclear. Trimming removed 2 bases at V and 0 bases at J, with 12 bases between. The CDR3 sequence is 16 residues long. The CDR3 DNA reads TGTGCCAGCAGTTTAATAGGCAAGTTAAGCACAGATACGCAGTATTTT. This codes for CASSLIGKLSTDTQYF.

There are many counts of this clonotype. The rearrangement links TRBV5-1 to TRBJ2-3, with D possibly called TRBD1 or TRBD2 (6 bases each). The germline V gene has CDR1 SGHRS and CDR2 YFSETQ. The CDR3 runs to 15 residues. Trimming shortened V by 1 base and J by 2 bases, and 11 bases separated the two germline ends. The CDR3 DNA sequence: TGCGCCAGCAGCTTGTGGGGGGCCAACACAGATACGCAGTATTTT. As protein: CASSLWGANTDTQYF.

The CDR3 nucleotides read TGCAGTGCTAAAGACATAGCGGGAGTGGGGATAAGCTCCTACGAGCAGTACTTC. Protein product: CSAKDIAGVGISSYEQYF. This chain joins TRBV20-1 and TRBJ2-7, with TRBD2 identical over 9 bases. The length of the CDR3 is 18 residues. Germline loops: CDR1 DFQATT, CDR2 SNEGSKA (reference sequence). The V gene end was trimmed by 4 bases and the J gene end by 0 bases; junction bases not matched to a gene: 16.

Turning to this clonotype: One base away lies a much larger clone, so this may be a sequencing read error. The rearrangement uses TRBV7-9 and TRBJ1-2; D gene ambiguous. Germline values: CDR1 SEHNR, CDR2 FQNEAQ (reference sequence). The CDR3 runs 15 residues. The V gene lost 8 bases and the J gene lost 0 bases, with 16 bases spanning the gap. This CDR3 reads CASPLPGTPNYGYTF. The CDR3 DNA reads TGTGCCAGCCCGCTCCCCGGCACTCCTAACTATGGCTACACCTTC.

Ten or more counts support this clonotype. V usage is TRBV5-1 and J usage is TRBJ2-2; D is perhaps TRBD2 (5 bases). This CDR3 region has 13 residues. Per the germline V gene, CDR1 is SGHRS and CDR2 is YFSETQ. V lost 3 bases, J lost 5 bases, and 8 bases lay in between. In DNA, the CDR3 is TGCGCCAGCAGCTGGGAGCAGACCGGGGAGCTGTTTTTT. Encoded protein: CASSWEQTGELFF. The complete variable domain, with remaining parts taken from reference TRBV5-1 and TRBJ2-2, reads KAGVTQTPRYLIKTRGQQVTLSCSPISGHRSVSWYQQTPGQGLQFLFEYFSETQRNKGNFPGRFSGRQFSNSRSEMNVSTLELGDSALYLCASSWEQTGELFFGEGSRLTVL.